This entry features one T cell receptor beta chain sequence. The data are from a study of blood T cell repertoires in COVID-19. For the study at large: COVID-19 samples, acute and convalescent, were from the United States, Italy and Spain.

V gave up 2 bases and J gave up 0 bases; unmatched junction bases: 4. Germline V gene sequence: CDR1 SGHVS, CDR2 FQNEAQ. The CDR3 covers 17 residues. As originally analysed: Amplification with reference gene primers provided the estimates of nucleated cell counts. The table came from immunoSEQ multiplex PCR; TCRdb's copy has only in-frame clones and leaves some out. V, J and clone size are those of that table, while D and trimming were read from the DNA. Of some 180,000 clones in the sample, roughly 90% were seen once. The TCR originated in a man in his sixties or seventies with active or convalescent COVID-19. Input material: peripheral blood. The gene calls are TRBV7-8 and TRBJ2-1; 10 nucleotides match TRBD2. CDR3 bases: TGTGCCAGCAGCTTATGGGCTAGCGGGAGCTCCTACAATGAGCAGTTCTTC. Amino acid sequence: CASSLWASGSSYNEQFF.